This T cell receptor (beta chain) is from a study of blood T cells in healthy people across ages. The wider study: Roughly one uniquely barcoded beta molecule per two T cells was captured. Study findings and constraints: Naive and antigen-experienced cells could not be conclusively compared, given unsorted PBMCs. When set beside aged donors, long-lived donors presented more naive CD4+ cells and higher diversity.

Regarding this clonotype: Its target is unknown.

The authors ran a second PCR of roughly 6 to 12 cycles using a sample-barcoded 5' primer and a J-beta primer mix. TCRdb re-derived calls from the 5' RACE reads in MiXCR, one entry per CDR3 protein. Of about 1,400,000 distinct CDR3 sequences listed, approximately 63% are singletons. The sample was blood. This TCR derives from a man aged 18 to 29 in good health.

The CDR3 nucleotides are TGTGCCAGCAGTTTATCGTGGGGCGGGAGAGACGGGGCCAACGTCCTGACTTTC. It specifies CASSLSWGGRDGANVLTF. V gene TRBV28 combines with J gene TRBJ2-6, with 7 bases fitting TRBD2. V lost 1 base, J lost 4 bases, and 10 bases stayed unmatched. Germline values: CDR1 MDHEN, CDR2 SYDVKM. This CDR3 has 18 residues.